This passage covers 31 T cell receptor beta chains from one sample sequenced in a study of cytomegalovirus exposure and HLA in healthy donors. The PCR employed 60 Vbeta primers together with 13 Jbeta primers. The table came from immunoSEQ multiplex PCR; TCRdb's copy has only in-frame clones and leaves some out. The repertoire has about 130,000 clones, about three quarters of them found once; the top ten carry more than 1%. The source material was PBMCs. These receptors were collected from a female donor in good health and CMV-seronegative.

The chain is built from TRBV7-8 and TRBJ1-1; 10 bases line up with TRBD1. Germline assignment: CDR1 SGHVS and CDR2 FQNEAQ. V shed 5 bases, J shed 6 bases, and the junction held 3 bases outside the gene matches. CDR3 size: 13 residues. CDR3 loop: CASSGGQGAEAFF. The CDR3 nucleotides read TGTGCCAGCAGCGGAGGACAGGGGGCTGAAGCTTTCTTT.

The chain is built from TRBV6-5 and TRBJ1-5; tentatively, D is TRBD1 (5 bases). Trimming left V 4 bases short and J 4 bases short, with 8 bases between. The CDR3 spans 13 residues. The germline V gene has CDR1 MNHEY and CDR2 SVGAGI. As DNA, the CDR3 is TGTGCCAGCAGTTTGACAGTTAATCAGCCCCAGCATTTT. Translation gives CASSLTVNQPQHF.

The chain carries TRBV5-8 and TRBJ2-5; maybe TRBD2 (6 bases). V shed 6 bases and J shed 5 bases, with 14 bases lying between them. The CDR3 loop spans 13 amino acids. Per the germline V gene, CDR1 is SGHTS and CDR2 is YDEGEE. The CDR3 DNA sequence: TGTGCCAGCATCTTCTGGGGGAGGGAGACCCAGTACTTC. Its protein product is CASIFWGRETQYF.

Remarks on this clone: At the DNA level, this CDR3 is encoded by other sequences in the same sample as well. The chain joins TRBV19 to TRBJ1-5, with TRBD1 as a possible D gene (6 bases). This CDR3 is built from 15 residues. Germline-derived CDR1 and CDR2 are LNHDA and SQIVND (reference sequence). Trimming pared 3 bases from V and 1 base from J, leaving 10 bases between. The CDR3: CASSIRGQSNQPQHF. The CDR3 nucleotides read TGTGCCAGTAGTATTCGTGGACAGAGCAATCAGCCCCAGCATTTT. Looking up the rest from reference TRBV19 and TRBJ1-5 gives the full variable domain: DGGITQSPKYLFRKEGQNVTLSCEQNLNHDAMYWYRQDPGQGLRLIYYSQIVNDFQKGDIAEGYSVSREKKESFPLTVTSAQKNPTAFYLCASSIRGQSNQPQHFGDGTRLSIL.

This clone occurred a few times. CDR3 DNA sequence: TGTGCCAGCAGTGAGGGGGCATATATGAACACTGAAGCTTTCTTT. It yields the protein CASSEGAYMNTEAFF. The genes are TRBV25-1 and TRBJ1-1; tentatively, D is TRBD1 (6 bases). The CDR3 sequence is 15 residues long. V lost 3 bases and J 0 bases, leaving 11 bases between the germline ends. CDR1 MGHDK and CDR2 SYGVNS come from the germline V gene.

This clone showed up just a few times. This chain uses TRBV7-3 with TRBJ2-3; 11 bases are a match to TRBD2. The germline gives CDR1 SGHTA, CDR2 FQGTGA. Losses at the gene ends were 6 bases for V and 5 bases for J; bases not matched to a gene: 4. This CDR3 has 14 amino acids. The CDR3 coding sequence is TGTGCCAGCAGTAGCGGGAGGGCGGGAGATACGCAGTATTTT. Amino acids: CASSSGRAGDTQYF.

The V and J genes are TRBV7-3 and TRBJ2-2; D possibly corresponds to TRBD2 (5 bases). V was shortened by 0 bases and J by 3 bases, with 11 bases between the two germline ends. The CDR3 loop spans 16 amino acids. Germline loops: CDR1 SGHTA, CDR2 FQGTGA. CDR3 sequence reads: CASSLTSIGDTGELFF. CDR3 in DNA: TGTGCCAGCAGCTTAACCTCTATCGGGGACACCGGGGAGCTGTTTTTT. The complete variable domain, with remaining parts taken from reference TRBV7-3 and TRBJ2-2, reads GAGVSQTPSNKVTEKGKYVELRCDPISGHTALYWYRQSLGQGPEFLIYFQGTGAADDSGLPNDRFFAVRPEGSVSTLKIQRTERGDSAVYLCASSLTSIGDTGELFFGEGSRLTVL.

This chain links TRBV28 with TRBJ2-1; 7 bases are shared with TRBD2. The CDR3 has 15 residues. Germline V CDR1 and CDR2: MDHEN, SYDVKM. V was clipped by 3 bases and J by 4 bases; unmatched bases: 6. CDR3 coding DNA: TGTGCCAGCAGTTTGGGCCTAGCGGAATACAATGAGCAGTTCTTC. It is translated as CASSLGLAEYNEQFF.

The chain couples TRBV7-9 to TRBJ1-2; D gene ambiguous. CDR3 length: 13 residues. V dropped 5 bases and J dropped 8 bases, with 15 bases sitting between them. Germline V gene sequence: CDR1 SEHNR, CDR2 FQNEAQ (reference sequence). For the CDR3, the DNA is TGTGCCAGCAGCCCAGCCAGTACAGAGGGCTACACCTTC. It codes for CASSPASTEGYTF.

This chain connects TRBV30 to TRBJ1-3; possible D gene TRBD1, 6 bases. With 2 bases removed from V and 9 bases from J, the gap between germline ends came to 23 bases. Germline V gene sequence: CDR1 GTSNPN, CDR2 SVGIG (reference sequence). There are 16 residues in the CDR3. CDR3 sequence reads: CAWSTSSRGLVSTIYF. The CDR3 region has the DNA TGTGCCTGGAGTACCAGTTCCAGGGGTTTAGTCAGCACCATATATTTT.

V is TRBV5-5 and J is TRBJ2-3, with a weak D call TRBD2 (5 bases). Germline V gene data show CDR1 as SGHKS and CDR2 as YYEKEE (reference sequence). The CDR3 length is 15 residues. Trimming took off 4 bases at V and 4 bases at J, with 16 bases between the two ends. For the CDR3, the DNA is TGTGCCAGCAGCGTGGACTCCCTTGATCCAGATACGCAGTATTTT. It yields the protein CASSVDSLDPDTQYF.

V gene TRBV11-2 combines with J gene TRBJ2-1; possibly TRBD2 for D (6 bases). This CDR3 has 17 residues. Trimming removed 4 bases from V and 5 bases from J, with 21 bases in between. Germline V CDR1 and CDR2: SGHAT, FQNNGV. CDR3 DNA: TGTGCCAGCAGCTCCGAATTCACCGGGACTCACAACAATGAGCAGTTCTTC. This codes for CASSSEFTGTHNNEQFF.

The chain has TRBV28 and TRBJ2-7; D is undetermined. CDR3 size: 11 residues. V was clipped by 2 bases and J by 9 bases, with 8 bases between them. Germline CDR1 and CDR2: MDHEN and SYDVKM. CDR3 loop: CASSLGSGQYF. The CDR3 DNA is TGTGCCAGCAGTTTAGGGTCAGGGCAGTACTTC. Looking up the rest from reference TRBV28 and TRBJ2-7 gives the full variable domain: DVKVTQSSRYLVKRTGEKVFLECVQDMDHENMFWYRQDPGLGLRLIYFSYDVKMKEKGDIPEGYSVSREKKERFSLILESASTNQTSMYLCASSLGSGQYFGPGTRLTVT.

This sequence joins TRBV7-9 and TRBJ1-1; no firm D call. From germline, CDR1 is SEHNR and CDR2 FQNEAQ (reference sequence). The V end lost 5 bases, the J end lost 7 bases, and 11 bases lay between the germline ends. The CDR3 covers 12 residues. The CDR3 DNA follows: TGTGCCAGCAGCCCCGGACTCGGTGAAGCTTTCTTT. It yields the protein CASSPGLGEAFF.

This CDR3 is CASSQVLSLAPYRLEETQYF. CDR3 coding DNA: TGTGCCAGCAGCCAAGTTTTAAGTCTAGCACCTTACCGATTAGAAGAGACCCAGTACTTC. V is TRBV4-2 and J is TRBJ2-5, with TRBD2 as a possible D gene (5 bases). The CDR3 spans 20 residues. V was clipped by 1 base and J by 3 bases, with 27 bases between them. The germline gives CDR1 LGHNA, CDR2 YNFKEQ.

Only one count was recorded for this clone. Here the CDR3 DNA reads TGCGCCAGCAGCCTACGGACAGATACTAATGAAAAACTGTTTTTT. As protein: CASSLRTDTNEKLFF. This chain uses TRBV4-1 with TRBJ1-4; the D gene is possibly TRBD1 (6 bases). The CDR3 runs to 15 residues. CDR1 and CDR2 from the germline V gene are MGHRA and YSYEKL. Trimming removed 4 bases from V and 2 bases from J, with 11 bases in between.

This rearrangement joins TRBV6-1 to TRBJ2-5; no definite D call. The end of the DNA aligns better with TRBJ2-7, so the J call may be wrong. In germline, CDR1 is MNHNS, CDR2 SASEGT. This CDR3 is 12 amino acids long. The CDR3 DNA reads TGTGCCAGCAGGCCTTCGTCCTACGAGCAGTACTTC. Translated, it gives CASRPSSYEQYF.

This chain links TRBV25-1 with TRBJ2-3; D is undetermined. Germline V CDR1 and CDR2: MGHDK, SYGVNS. The CDR3 has 12 amino acids. V gave up 3 bases and J gave up 5 bases, with 6 bases separating them. The CDR3 reads CASSDNRDTQYF. CDR3 sequence (DNA): TGTGCCAGCAGTGACAACAGAGATACGCAGTATTTT.

This clone has just one count. The chain is built from TRBV4-1 and TRBJ2-1; 11 bases line up with TRBD2. The CDR3 runs to 16 residues. Germline values: CDR1 MGHRA, CDR2 YSYEKL. The V gene end was trimmed by 3 bases and the J gene end by 5 bases; junction bases not matched to a gene: 6. The CDR3 sequence: CASSHKLAGVHNEQFF. As DNA, the CDR3 is TGCGCCAGCAGCCACAAACTAGCGGGAGTGCACAATGAGCAGTTCTTC.

The V call is TRBV7-8, the J call TRBJ2-3, with 10 bases fitting TRBD2. Germline V gives CDR1 SGHVS, CDR2 FQNEAQ. The CDR3 loop spans 15 amino acids. The V segment lost 5 bases and the J segment 4 bases; nucleotides outside the gene matches: 6. The CDR3 bases are TGTGCCAGCAGCCACCTAGCGGGAGTGTCAGATACGCAGTATTTT. It encodes CASSHLAGVSDTQYF.

The CDR3 protein is CASSRGLAGGSTDTQYF. The CDR3 DNA sequence: TGTGCCAGCAGCCGAGGACTAGCGGGAGGTTCCACAGATACGCAGTATTTT. This rearrangement joins TRBV9 to TRBJ2-3; 14 bases agree with TRBD2. The CDR3 covers 17 residues. V shed 4 bases, J shed 2 bases, and the junction held 6 bases outside the gene matches. The germline V gene has CDR1 SGDLS and CDR2 YYNGEE.

V is TRBV5-8 and J is TRBJ2-1, with 8 bases aligning to TRBD2. J was trimmed by 2 bases and V by 4 bases; bases with no gene match: 8. There are 16 residues in the CDR3. CDR1 is SGHTS and CDR2 is YDEGEE in the germline V gene. This chain's CDR3 is CASSAREARAYNEQFF. CDR3 bases: TGTGCCAGCAGCGCGCGGGAGGCCCGAGCCTACAATGAGCAGTTCTTC.

This chain joins TRBV19 and TRBJ1-4; 9 bases map to TRBD1. The germline V gene has CDR1 LNHDA and CDR2 SQIVND (reference sequence). With V trimmed by 5 bases and J by 8 bases, 9 bases remained unmatched. CDR3 length: 15 amino acids. DNA of the CDR3: TGTGCCAGTAGTTCACAGGGGGCCCCGGGGGAAAAACTGTTTTTT. The encoded protein is CASSSQGAPGEKLFF. Based on the CDR3 plus reference TRBV19 and TRBJ1-4, the full variable domain is DGGITQSPKYLFRKEGQNVTLSCEQNLNHDAMYWYRQDPGQGLRLIYYSQIVNDFQKGDIAEGYSVSREKKESFPLTVTSAQKNPTAFYLCASSSQGAPGEKLFFGSGTQLSVL.

V and J are TRBV25-1 and TRBJ2-7; D perhaps matches TRBD1 (6 bases). The CDR3 extends over 13 amino acids. Deletions cut 3 bases from V and 6 bases from J, with 12 bases between. The V gene's germline CDR1 is MGHDK and CDR2 SYGVNS. CDR3 loop: CASSDNRVREQYF. CDR3 DNA sequence: TGTGCCAGCAGTGATAACAGGGTGCGCGAGCAGTACTTC.

The chain employs TRBV7-8 and TRBJ2-7; no firm D call. V gave up 5 bases and J gave up 1 base, with 9 bases separating them. The germline gives CDR1 SGHVS, CDR2 FQNEAQ. This CDR3 is 13 amino acids long. This CDR3 is CASSQKTSYEQYF. The DNA of the CDR3 is TGTGCCAGCAGCCAGAAGACATCCTACGAGCAGTACTTC.

This clone appeared a few times. This rearrangement joins TRBV18 to TRBJ1-1, with a weak D call TRBD1 (6 bases). Germline assignment: CDR1 KGHSH and CDR2 LQKENI. The CDR3 is 14 residues long. V lost 3 bases and J lost 4, with 12 bases in between. In DNA, the CDR3 is TGTGCCAGCTCACCGACAGGTATGAGCACTGAAGCTTTCTTT. Translating it yields CASSPTGMSTEAFF.

The J gene is TRBJ1-1, the V gene TRBV18; the D gene is possibly TRBD1 (5 bases). CDR3 size: 13 residues. CDR1 KGHSH and CDR2 LQKENI come from the germline V gene. V shed 4 bases and J shed 1 base, with 7 bases lying between them. CDR3 in DNA: TGTGCCAGCTCACGACAGTGGAACACTGAAGCTTTCTTT. The encoded protein is CASSRQWNTEAFF.

The chain has TRBV19 and TRBJ1-2, with D perhaps matching TRBD1 (5 bases). The V end was cut by 7 bases, the J end by 4 bases, with 13 bases between. Germline CDR1 and CDR2: LNHDA and SQIVND (reference sequence). This CDR3 spans 13 amino acids. In DNA, the CDR3 is TGTGCCAGTACCTACAGGTTTCCCTATGGCTACACCTTC. Translated, it gives CASTYRFPYGYTF.

The chain couples TRBV14 to TRBJ1-4; tentatively, D is TRBD1 (5 bases). Per the germline V gene, CDR1 is SGHDN and CDR2 is FVKESK. This CDR3 is 14 amino acids long. Between the trimmed V and J ends, which lost 6 bases and 6 bases, there was a span of 14 bases. CDR3 in DNA: TGTGCCAGCAGTAACATAGGGGTGGATGAAAAACTGTTTTTT. Encoded protein: CASSNIGVDEKLFF. Full variable domain (missing parts from reference TRBV14 and TRBJ1-4): EAGVTQFPSHSVIEKGQTVTLRCDPISGHDNLYWYRRVMGKEIKFLLHFVKESKQDESGMPNNRFLAERTGGTYSTLKVQPAELEDSGVYFCASSNIGVDEKLFFGSGTQLSVL.

This clone has only one observation. This rearrangement joins TRBV19 to TRBJ2-2; D unresolved. The CDR3 runs to 14 residues. Germline assignment: CDR1 LNHDA and CDR2 SQIVND (reference sequence). V lost 5 bases to trimming and J lost 2 bases, with 9 bases between them. Written as DNA, the CDR3 is TGTGCCAGTAGTTCTTTCTACAACACCGGGGAGCTGTTTTTT. It is translated as CASSSFYNTGELFF.

The gene calls are TRBV7-3 and TRBJ2-7; D is undetermined. V lost 2 bases and J lost 6, with 17 bases in between. The CDR3 has 15 residues. Per germline, CDR1 SGHTA and CDR2 FQGTGA. CDR3 in DNA: TGTGCCAGCAGCTTAGTCTACCGGAGAGAGTTCGAGCAGTACTTC. Its protein product is CASSLVYRREFEQYF.